The T cell receptor beta chain under discussion was sequenced for a study of blood T cell repertoires in COVID-19. Turning to the study itself: Some COVID-19 samples were acute and others convalescent; all came from the United States, Italy and Spain. From T cells, B-cell-depleted T cells, or PBMCs came the material, which was cDNA or gDNA.

V shed 5 bases and J shed 0 bases, with 13 bases lying between them. In germline, CDR1 is SGHTA, CDR2 FQGNSA. CDR3 length: 15 amino acids. In the authors' methods: Counts of nucleated cells, estimated from reference gene primer amplification, were obtained. TCRdb's table, derived via immunoSEQ multiplex PCR, lists solely in-frame clones and lacks some. The DNA gave D and trimming, while V, J and clone size come from that table. The sample consists of around 170,000 clones, roughly 84% of them appearing once. The chain carries TRBV7-2 and TRBJ1-1; D is perhaps TRBD1 (6 bases). The sample comprised peripheral blood. This receptor was taken from a woman aged 60-70 years with acute or convalescent COVID-19. CDR3 sequence reads: CASSLNRAMNTEAFF. The CDR3 DNA reads as TGTGCCAGCAGCCTTAACAGGGCAATGAACACTGAAGCTTTCTTT. Full variable domain (outside the CDR3, taken from reference TRBV7-2 and TRBJ1-1): GAGVSQSPSNKVTEKGKDVELRCDPISGHTALYWYRQSLGQGLEFLIYFQGNSAPDKSGLPSDRFSAERTGGSVSTLTIQRTQQEDSAVYLCASSLNRAMNTEAFFGQGTRLTVV.